The present T cell receptor (beta chain) was sequenced within a study of blood T cell repertoires in COVID-19. About the research overall: Sites across the United States, Italy and Spain contributed samples from acute and convalescent COVID-19. Sources were T cells, B-cell-depleted T cells, or PBMCs; the material itself was cDNA or gDNA.

The ends were cut back, 5 bases at V and 2 bases at J, with 23 bases in the middle. The CDR3 has 18 amino acids. Germline V gives CDR1 SEHNR, CDR2 FQNEAQ (reference sequence). Per the original data handling: Reference gene primers were amplified, and this amplification served to estimate nucleated cell counts. The method was immunoSEQ multiplex PCR; TCRdb's version includes in-frame clones alone and lacks a portion of them. V and J calls and clone size follow that table, whereas D and trimming were derived from the DNA. Among about 230,000 clones, over 75% were seen once, and the ten largest hold about 8%.

This TCR was sampled from a woman of 80 years or more with acute or convalescent COVID-19. The sequencing input was peripheral blood. The V call is TRBV7-9, the J call TRBJ2-3; a possible D gene is TRBD1 (5 bases). The DNA for the CDR3 is TGTGCCAGCAGCCCCCGGATTCTTGGAAAGGGGTACACAGATACGCAGTATTTT. This gives the protein CASSPRILGKGYTDTQYF.